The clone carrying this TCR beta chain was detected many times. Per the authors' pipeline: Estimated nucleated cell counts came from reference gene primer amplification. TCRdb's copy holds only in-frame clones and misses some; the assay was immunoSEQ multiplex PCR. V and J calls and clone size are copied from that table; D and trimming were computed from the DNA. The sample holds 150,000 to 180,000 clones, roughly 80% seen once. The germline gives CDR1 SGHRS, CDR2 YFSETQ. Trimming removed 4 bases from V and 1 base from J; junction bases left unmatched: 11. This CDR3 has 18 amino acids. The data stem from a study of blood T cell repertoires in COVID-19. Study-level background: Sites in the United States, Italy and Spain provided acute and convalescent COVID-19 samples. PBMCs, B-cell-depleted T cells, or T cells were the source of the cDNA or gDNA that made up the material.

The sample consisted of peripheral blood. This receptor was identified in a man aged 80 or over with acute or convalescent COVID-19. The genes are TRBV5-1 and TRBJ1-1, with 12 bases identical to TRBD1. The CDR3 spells CASSPGQGARGPNTEAFF. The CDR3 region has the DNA TGCGCCAGCAGCCCGGGACAGGGGGCAAGGGGGCCGAACACTGAAGCTTTCTTT.